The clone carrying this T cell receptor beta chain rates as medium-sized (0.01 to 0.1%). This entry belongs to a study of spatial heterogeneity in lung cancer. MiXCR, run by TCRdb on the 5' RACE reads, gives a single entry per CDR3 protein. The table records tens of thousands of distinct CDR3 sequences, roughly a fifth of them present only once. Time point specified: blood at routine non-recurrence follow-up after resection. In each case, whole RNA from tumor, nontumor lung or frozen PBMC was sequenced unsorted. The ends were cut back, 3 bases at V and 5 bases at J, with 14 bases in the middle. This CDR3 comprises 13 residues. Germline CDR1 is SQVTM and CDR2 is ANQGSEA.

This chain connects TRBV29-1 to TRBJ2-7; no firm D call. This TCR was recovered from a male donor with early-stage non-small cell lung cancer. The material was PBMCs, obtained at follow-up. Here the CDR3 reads CSVEGLDGNEQYF. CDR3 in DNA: TGCAGCGTTGAGGGCCTAGATGGGAACGAGCAGTACTTC.